A few counts support the clone carrying this TCR beta chain. This sample is drawn from a study of blood T cell repertoires in COVID-19. Using immunoSEQ multiplex PCR, the repertoire was profiled, and TCRdb retains in-frame clones only, with some absent. The profile shows about 320,000 clones, around 88% of them singletons. The V end was cut by 8 bases, the J end by 1 base, with 10 bases between. The CDR3 spans 13 residues. Looked up from germline, CDR1 is SGHAT and CDR2 is FQNNGV. The receptor comes from a woman aged 45-65 years with acute or convalescent COVID-19. The chain has TRBV11-2 and TRBJ2-3, with D hard to call. Source material: peripheral blood. CDR3 sequence reads: CASVPSGTDTQYF. The CDR3 DNA follows: TGTGCCAGCGTCCCTTCAGGCACAGATACGCAGTATTTT.